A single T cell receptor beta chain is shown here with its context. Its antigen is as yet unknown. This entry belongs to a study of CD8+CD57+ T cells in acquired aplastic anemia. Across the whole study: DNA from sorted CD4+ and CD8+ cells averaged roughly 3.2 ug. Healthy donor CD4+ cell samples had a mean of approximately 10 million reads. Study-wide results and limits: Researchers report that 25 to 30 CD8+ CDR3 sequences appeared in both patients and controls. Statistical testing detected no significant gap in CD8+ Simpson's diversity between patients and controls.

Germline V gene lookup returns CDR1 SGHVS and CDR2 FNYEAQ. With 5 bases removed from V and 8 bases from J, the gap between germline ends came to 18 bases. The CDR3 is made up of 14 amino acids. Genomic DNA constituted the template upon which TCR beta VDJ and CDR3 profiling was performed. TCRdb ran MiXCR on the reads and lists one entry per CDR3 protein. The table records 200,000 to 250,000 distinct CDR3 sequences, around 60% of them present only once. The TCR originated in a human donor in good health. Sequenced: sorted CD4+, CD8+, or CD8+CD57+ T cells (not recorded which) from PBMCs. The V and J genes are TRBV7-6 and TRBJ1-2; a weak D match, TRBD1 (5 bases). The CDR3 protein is CASSDAGRGVGYTF. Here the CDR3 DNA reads TGTGCCAGCAGCGATGCCGGGAGAGGGGTCGGCTACACCTTC.